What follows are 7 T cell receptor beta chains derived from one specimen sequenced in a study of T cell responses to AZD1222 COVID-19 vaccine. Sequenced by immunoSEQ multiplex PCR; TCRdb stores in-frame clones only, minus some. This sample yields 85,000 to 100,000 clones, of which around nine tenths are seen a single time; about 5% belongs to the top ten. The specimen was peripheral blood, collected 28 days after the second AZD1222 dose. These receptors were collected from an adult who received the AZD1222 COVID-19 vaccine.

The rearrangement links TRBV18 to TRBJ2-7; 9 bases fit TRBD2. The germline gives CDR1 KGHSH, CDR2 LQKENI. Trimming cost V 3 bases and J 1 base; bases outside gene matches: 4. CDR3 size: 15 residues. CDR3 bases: TGTGCCAGCTCACCGCGGGAGGGCAGTTCCTACGAGCAGTACTTC. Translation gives CASSPREGSSYEQYF.

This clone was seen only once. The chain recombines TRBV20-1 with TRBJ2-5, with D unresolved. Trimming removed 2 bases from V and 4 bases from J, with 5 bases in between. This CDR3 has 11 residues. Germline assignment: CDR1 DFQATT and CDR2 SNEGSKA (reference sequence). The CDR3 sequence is CSARPGETQYF. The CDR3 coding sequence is TGCAGTGCTAGACCTGGAGAGACCCAGTACTTC.

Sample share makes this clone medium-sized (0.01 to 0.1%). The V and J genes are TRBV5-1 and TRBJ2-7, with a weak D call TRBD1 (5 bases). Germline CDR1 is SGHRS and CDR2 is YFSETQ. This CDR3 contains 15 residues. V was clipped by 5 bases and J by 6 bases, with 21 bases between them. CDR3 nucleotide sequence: TGCGCCAGCAGAGCAGGGTCCTATACGAAATCCGAGCAGTACTTC. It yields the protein CASRAGSYTKSEQYF.

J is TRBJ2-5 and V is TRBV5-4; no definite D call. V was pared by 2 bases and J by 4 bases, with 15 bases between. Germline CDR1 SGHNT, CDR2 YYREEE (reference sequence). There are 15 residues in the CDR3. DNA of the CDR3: TGTGCCAGCAGCTTCGGGCGGATGGGTGCAGAGACCCAGTACTTC. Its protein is CASSFGRMGAETQYF.

CDR3 bases: TGCAGTGCGACAACAGATACGCAGTATTTT. Protein sequence: CSATTDTQYF. The chain combines TRBV20-1 with TRBJ2-3; no definite D call. The germline CDR1 and CDR2 sequences are DFQATT and SNEGSKA (reference sequence). Trimming took 6 bases from V and 3 from J, leaving 4 bases between them. The length of the CDR3 is 10 residues.

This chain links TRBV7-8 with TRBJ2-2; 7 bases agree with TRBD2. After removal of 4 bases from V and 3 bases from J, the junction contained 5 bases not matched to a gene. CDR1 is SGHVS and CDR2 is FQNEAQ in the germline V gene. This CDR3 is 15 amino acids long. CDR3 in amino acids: CASSSQRGYTGELFF. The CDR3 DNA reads TGTGCCAGCAGCTCCCAGCGGGGTTACACCGGGGAGCTGTTTTTT.

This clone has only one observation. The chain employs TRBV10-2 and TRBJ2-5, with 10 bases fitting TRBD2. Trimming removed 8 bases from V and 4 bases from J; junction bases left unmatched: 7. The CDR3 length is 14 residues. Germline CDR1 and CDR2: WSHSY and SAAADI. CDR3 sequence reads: CASGAGGPPETQYF. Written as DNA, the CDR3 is TGCGCCAGCGGAGCGGGGGGGCCCCCAGAGACCCAGTACTTC.